The 10 T cell receptor beta chains listed next were all sequenced from one sample in a study of identical twins. MiXCR was run by TCRdb on the 5' RACE reads, yielding one entry per CDR3 protein. The sample has more than 1.5 million distinct CDR3 sequences, under 35% seen once. Sequenced: cord blood. These receptors came from a newborn girl in good health.

This clonotype showed up many times. This sequence joins TRBV7-2 and TRBJ2-7, with no clear D. The germline V gene has CDR1 SGHTA and CDR2 FQGNSA. V was shortened by 3 bases and J by 6 bases, with 9 bases between the two germline ends. The CDR3 is made up of 12 amino acids. The CDR3, as DNA: TGTGCCAGCAGCTTTTCTTCTCTCGAGCAGTACTTC. It translates to CASSFSSLEQYF. The complete variable domain, with remaining parts taken from reference TRBV7-2 and TRBJ2-7, reads GAGVSQSPSNKVTEKGKDVELRCDPISGHTALYWYRQSLGQGLEFLIYFQGNSAPDKSGLPSDRFSAERTGGSVSTLTIQRTQQEDSAVYLCASSFSSLEQYFGPGTRLTVT.

The chain has TRBV10-3 and TRBJ2-1; TRBD2 aligns across 10 bases. The germline CDR1 and CDR2 sequences are ENHRY and SYGVKD. With 4 bases clipped from V and 3 bases from J, the junction kept 12 bases outside the gene matches. This CDR3 is 18 amino acids long. The CDR3 reads CAISGDTPSGRLYNEQFF. CDR3 DNA sequence: TGTGCCATCAGTGGGGACACCCCTAGCGGGAGACTCTACAATGAGCAGTTCTTC.

Points on this clonotype: Sequence at one end of the junction differs from germline and may be a read error. The rearrangement joins TRBV5-1 to TRBJ1-5; D is undetermined. Looked up from germline, CDR1 is SGHRS and CDR2 is YFSETQ. The length of the CDR3 is 14 residues. CDR3: CASSLGGPNQPRHF. The CDR3 region has the DNA TGCGCCAGCAGCTTGGGTGGGCCCAATCAGCCCCGGCATTTT.

The chain is built from TRBV6-5 and TRBJ2-7; D gene unclear. CDR1 and CDR2 from the germline V gene are MNHEY and SVGAGI. Trimming pared 2 bases from V and 7 bases from J, leaving 15 bases between. This CDR3 comprises 14 residues. In nucleotides, the CDR3 is TGTGCCAGCAGTTACCGTCCCTACCGCAATGAGCAGTACTTC. It specifies CASSYRPYRNEQYF.

The count of this clonotype is one. With a much larger clone just one base away, this may be a read error. This rearrangement joins TRBV6-6 to TRBJ2-1; D ambiguous. CDR1 and CDR2 (germline): MNHNY, SVGAGI (reference sequence). The V end was cut by 0 bases, the J end by 13 bases, with 10 bases between. The CDR3 extends over 12 amino acids. This CDR3 is CASSYSAETQFF. CDR3 nucleotide sequence: TGTGCCAGCAGTTACTCAGCCGAGACCCAGTTCTTC.

This clonotype appeared a few times. The chain joins TRBV25-1 to TRBJ2-1; 12 bases are shared with TRBD2. Germline values: CDR1 MGHDK, CDR2 SYGVNS. The CDR3 length is 16 residues. J gave up 3 bases and V 4 bases, and 4 bases lay outside the gene matches. CDR3 sequence (DNA): TGTGCCAGCAGTGCCCGGACTAGCGGGGTCTACAATGAGCAGTTCTTC. This translates into CASSARTSGVYNEQFF.

The chain links TRBV18 to TRBJ2-3; 7 nucleotides match TRBD1. Germline values: CDR1 KGHSH, CDR2 LQKENI. J was trimmed by 2 bases and V by 3 bases; bases with no gene match: 8. The CDR3 length is 16 residues. The CDR3: CASSPVVGTATDTQYF. CDR3 sequence (DNA): TGTGCCAGCTCACCTGTAGTGGGGACAGCCACAGATACGCAGTATTTT.

This sequence joins TRBV24-1 and TRBJ2-2; perhaps TRBD1 as D (6 bases). Germline V CDR1 and CDR2: KGHDR, SFDVKD. CDR3 length: 17 residues. The V end lost 0 bases, the J end lost 1 base, and 11 bases lay between the germline ends. In DNA, the CDR3 is TGTGCCACCAGTGATTTGGCCGGGACAAAGAACACCGGGGAGCTGTTTTTT. This translates into CATSDLAGTKNTGELFF.

This clonotype was observed a few times. V gene TRBV6-1 combines with J gene TRBJ1-2; D remains unclear. The germline V gene has CDR1 MNHNS and CDR2 SASEGT. This CDR3 is built from 11 residues. With 1 base removed from V and 7 bases from J, the gap between germline ends came to 4 bases. The CDR3 nucleotides read TGTGCCAGCAGTGAAGGCCCTGGCTACACCTTC. Translated: CASSEGPGYTF.

This chain joins TRBV29-1 and TRBJ2-1, with D possibly matching TRBD2 (6 bases). The CDR3 sequence is 14 residues long. CDR1 is SQVTM, CDR2 ANQGSEA, per germline. The ends were cut back, 7 bases at V and 6 bases at J, with 19 bases in the middle. CDR3 region: CSGTIRVGGNEQFF. CDR3 sequence (DNA): TGCAGCGGCACGATCAGGGTGGGGGGCAATGAGCAGTTCTTC.